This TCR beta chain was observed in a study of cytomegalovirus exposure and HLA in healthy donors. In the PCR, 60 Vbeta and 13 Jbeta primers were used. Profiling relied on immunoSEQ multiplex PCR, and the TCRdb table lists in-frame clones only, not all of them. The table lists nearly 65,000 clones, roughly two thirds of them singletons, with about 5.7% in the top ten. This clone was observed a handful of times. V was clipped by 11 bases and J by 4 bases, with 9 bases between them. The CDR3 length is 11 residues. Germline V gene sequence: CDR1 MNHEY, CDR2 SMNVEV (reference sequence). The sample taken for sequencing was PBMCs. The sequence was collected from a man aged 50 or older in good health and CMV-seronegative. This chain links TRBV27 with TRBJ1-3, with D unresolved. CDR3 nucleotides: TGTGCCTCCCAGCGGGGAAACACCATATATTTT. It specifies CASQRGNTIYF.